This entry describes one TCR beta chain. Germline V lookup: CDR1 MDHEN, CDR2 SYDVKM. Trimming pared 3 bases from V and 7 bases from J, leaving 19 bases between. The CDR3 has 15 residues. Using immunoSEQ multiplex PCR, the repertoire was profiled, and TCRdb retains in-frame clones only, with some absent. This sample yields some 78,000 clones, of which roughly 89% are seen a single time; approximately 7.6% belongs to the top ten. The data derive from a study of control samples from healthy donors and cancer patients. The sequencing input was blood. The chain is built from TRBV28 and TRBJ2-7; D may be TRBD1 or TRBD2 (5 bases each). This receptor was obtained from a woman aged 55-70 years in good health. The CDR3 bases are TGTGCCAGCAGTTTCCCCGGGACCCTTCCGCGGGAGCAGTACTTC. Translation: CASSFPGTLPREQYF. The complete variable domain, with remaining parts taken from reference TRBV28 and TRBJ2-7, reads DVKVTQSSRYLVKRTGEKVFLECVQDMDHENMFWYRQDPGLGLRLIYFSYDVKMKEKGDIPEGYSVSREKKERFSLILESASTNQTSMYLCASSFPGTLPREQYFGPGTRLTVT.